This TCR beta chain comes out of a study of blood T cell repertoires in COVID-19. Across the whole study: Collection of acute and convalescent COVID-19 samples took place in the United States, Italy and Spain.

The table lists this clone with a count of one. All enrollees were about 18 to 90 years old and from fewer than 30 US areas. Assignments of participants to cohorts depended upon their own reported clinical history. Cohort 3 recovery required two negative PCRs, clearance, or symptom resolution. Measured with immunoSEQ multiplex PCR; TCRdb has only the in-frame clones, and not every one. The sample shows 250,000 to 350,000 clones, 70% to 90% of them seen only once. Germline assignment: CDR1 MNHEY and CDR2 SMNVEV (reference sequence). The CDR3 is 14 amino acids. V was pared by 5 bases and J by 5 bases, with 6 bases of the junction left unmatched.

The source of this sequence is a woman under 40 who had recovered from COVID-19. V gene TRBV27 combines with J gene TRBJ2-3, with 8 positions matching TRBD1. Sequencing was performed on PBMCs or T cells enriched from blood (not recorded which). CDR3 in DNA: TGTGCCAGCAGTATAGGGACAGGAAAAGATACGCAGTATTTT. This codes for CASSIGTGKDTQYF.